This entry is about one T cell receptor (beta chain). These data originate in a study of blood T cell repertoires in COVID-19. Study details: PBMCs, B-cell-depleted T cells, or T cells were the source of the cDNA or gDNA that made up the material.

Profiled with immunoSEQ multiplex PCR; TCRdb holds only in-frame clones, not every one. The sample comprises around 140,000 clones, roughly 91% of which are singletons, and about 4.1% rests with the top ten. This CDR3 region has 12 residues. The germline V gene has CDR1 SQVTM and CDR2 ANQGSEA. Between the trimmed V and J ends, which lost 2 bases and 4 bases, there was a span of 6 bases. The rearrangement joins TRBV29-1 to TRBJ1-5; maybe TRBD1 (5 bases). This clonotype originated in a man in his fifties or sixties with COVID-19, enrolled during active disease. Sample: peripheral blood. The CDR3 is CSVEQGNQPQHF. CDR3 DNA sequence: TGCAGCGTTGAACAGGGAAATCAGCCCCAGCATTTT. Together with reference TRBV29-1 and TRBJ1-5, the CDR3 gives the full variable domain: SAVISQKPSRDICQRGTSLTIQCQVDSQVTMMFWYRQQPGQSLTLIATANQGSEATYESGFVIDKFPISRPNLTFSTLTVSNMSPEDSSIYLCSVEQGNQPQHFGDGTRLSIL.